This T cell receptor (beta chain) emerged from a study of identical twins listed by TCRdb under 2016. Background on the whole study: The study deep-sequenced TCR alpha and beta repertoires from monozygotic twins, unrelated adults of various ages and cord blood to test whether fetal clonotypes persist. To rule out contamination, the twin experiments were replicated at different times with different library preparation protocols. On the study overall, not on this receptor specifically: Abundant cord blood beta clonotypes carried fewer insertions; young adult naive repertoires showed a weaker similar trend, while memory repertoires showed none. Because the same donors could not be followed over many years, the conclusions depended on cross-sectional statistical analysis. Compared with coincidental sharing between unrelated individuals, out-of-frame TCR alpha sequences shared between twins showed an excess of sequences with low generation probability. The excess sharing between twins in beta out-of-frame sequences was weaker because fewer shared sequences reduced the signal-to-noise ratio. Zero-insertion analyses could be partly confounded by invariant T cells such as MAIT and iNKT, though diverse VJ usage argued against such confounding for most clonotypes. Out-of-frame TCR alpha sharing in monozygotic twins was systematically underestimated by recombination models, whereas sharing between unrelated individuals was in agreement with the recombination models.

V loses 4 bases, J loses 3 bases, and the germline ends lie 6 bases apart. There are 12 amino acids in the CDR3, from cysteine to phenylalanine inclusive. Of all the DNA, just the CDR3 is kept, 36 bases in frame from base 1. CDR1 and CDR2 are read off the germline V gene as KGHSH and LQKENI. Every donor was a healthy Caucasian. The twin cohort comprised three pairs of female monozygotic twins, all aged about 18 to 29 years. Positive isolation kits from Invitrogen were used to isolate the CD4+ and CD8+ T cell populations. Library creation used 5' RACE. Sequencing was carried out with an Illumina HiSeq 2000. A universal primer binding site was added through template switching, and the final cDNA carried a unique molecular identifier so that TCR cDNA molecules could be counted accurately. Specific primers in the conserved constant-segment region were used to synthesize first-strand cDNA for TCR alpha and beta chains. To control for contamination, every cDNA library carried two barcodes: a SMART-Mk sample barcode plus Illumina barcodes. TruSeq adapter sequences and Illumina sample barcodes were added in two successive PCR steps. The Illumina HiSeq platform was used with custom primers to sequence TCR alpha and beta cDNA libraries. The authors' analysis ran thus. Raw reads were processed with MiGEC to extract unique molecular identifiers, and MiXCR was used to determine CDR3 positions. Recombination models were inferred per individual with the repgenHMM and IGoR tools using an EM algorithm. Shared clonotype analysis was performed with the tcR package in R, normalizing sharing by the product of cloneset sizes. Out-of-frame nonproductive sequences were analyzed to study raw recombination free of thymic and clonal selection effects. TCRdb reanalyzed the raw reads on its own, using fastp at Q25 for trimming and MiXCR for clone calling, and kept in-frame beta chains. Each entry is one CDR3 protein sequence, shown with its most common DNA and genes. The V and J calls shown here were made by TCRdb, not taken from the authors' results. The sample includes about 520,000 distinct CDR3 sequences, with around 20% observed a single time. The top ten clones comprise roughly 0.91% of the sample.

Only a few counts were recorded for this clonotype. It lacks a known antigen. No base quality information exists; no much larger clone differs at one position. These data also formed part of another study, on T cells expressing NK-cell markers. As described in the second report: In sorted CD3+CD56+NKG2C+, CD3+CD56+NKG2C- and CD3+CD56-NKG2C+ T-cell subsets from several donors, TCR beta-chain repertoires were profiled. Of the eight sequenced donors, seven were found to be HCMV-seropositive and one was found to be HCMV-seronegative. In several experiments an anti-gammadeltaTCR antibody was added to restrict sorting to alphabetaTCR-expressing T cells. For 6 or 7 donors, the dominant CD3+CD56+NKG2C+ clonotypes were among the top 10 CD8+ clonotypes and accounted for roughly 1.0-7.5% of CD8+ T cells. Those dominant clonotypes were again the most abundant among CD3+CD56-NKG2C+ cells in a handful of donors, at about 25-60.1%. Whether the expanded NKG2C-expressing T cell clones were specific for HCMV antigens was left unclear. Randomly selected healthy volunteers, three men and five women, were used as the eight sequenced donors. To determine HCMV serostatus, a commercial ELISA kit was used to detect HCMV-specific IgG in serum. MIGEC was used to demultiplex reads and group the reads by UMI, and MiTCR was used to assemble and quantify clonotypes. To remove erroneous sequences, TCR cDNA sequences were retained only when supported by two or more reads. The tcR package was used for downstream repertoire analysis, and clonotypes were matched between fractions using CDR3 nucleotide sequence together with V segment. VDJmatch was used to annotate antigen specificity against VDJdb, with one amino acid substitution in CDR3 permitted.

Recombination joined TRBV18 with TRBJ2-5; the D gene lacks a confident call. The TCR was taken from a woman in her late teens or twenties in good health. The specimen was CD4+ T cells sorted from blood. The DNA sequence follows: TGTGCCAGCTCACTCAACAAAGAGACCCAGTACTTC. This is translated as CASSLNKETQYF. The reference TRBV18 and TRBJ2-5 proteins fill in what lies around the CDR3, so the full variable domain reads NAGVMQNPRHLVRRRGQEARLRCSPMKGHSHVYWYRQLPEEGLKFMVYLQKENIIDESGMPKERFSAEFPKEGPSILRIQQVVRGDSAAYFCASSLNKETQYFGPGTRLLVL.